This passage covers 4 T cell receptor beta chains from one sample sequenced in a study of T cells in Graves' hyperthyroidism and ophthalmopathy (dated by TCRdb to between 2019 and 2020). The library was prepared using multiplex PCR. Sequencer: Illumina HiSeq 2000. The TCR beta CDR3 regions were amplified from RNA transcripts. The TCR CDR3 was subjected to a first round of RT-PCR using the HTBI primer set and the Qiagen OneStep RT-PCR kit. Using fastp trimming at Q25 and MiXCR clonotype assembly, TCRdb reanalyzed the public sequencing data and kept in-frame beta chains. Merged by CDR3 protein, the rows form single entries marked with the most common genes and DNA. In this sample the table shows about 380,000 distinct CDR3 sequences, around 20% of which occur a single time. Clones ranked in the top ten supply less than 45% of the sample. Sequences were obtained from blood. These receptors were obtained from a man aged 18 to 29 with Graves' ophthalmopathy.

At least ten counts were recorded for this clonotype. The rearrangement links TRBV6-1 to TRBJ2-3; D unclear. CDR1 MNHNS and CDR2 SASEGT come from the germline V gene. V was cut by 2 bases and J by 5 bases, with 2 bases left in between. The CDR3 loop spans 11 amino acids. In nucleotides, the CDR3 is TGTGCCAGCAGTGAAAGAGATACGCAGTATTTT. The encoded protein is CASSERDTQYF.

The chain recombines TRBV2 with TRBJ2-3, with 8 bases fitting TRBD2. Germline CDR1 SNHLY, CDR2 FYNNEI. V gave up 6 bases and J gave up 4 bases; unmatched junction bases: 3. The CDR3 extends over 13 amino acids. The CDR3 region is CASRVSGADTQYF. Here the CDR3 DNA reads TGTGCCAGCAGAGTTAGCGGGGCAGATACGCAGTATTTT.

In this sample, this clonotype turned up many times. This chain links TRBV5-6 with TRBJ1-1; no reliable D call. Per the germline V gene, CDR1 is SGHDT and CDR2 is YYEEEE. V shed 1 base and J shed 1 base, with 8 bases lying between them. The CDR3 consists of 14 residues. The CDR3 region has the DNA TGTGCCAGCAGCTTGTCGATCTCGAACACTGAAGCTTTCTTT. Translated, it gives CASSLSISNTEAFF.

In its sample, this clonotype was seen many times. The chain couples TRBV11-2 to TRBJ1-1; 7 bases are a match to TRBD1. Germline CDR1 SGHAT, CDR2 FQNNGV. The CDR3 sequence is 15 residues long. With V trimmed by 5 bases and J by 0 bases, 6 bases remained unmatched. The CDR3 protein is CASSVGQLMNTEAFF. The CDR3 nucleotides are TGTGCCAGCAGCGTGGGACAGCTCATGAACACTGAAGCTTTCTTT.